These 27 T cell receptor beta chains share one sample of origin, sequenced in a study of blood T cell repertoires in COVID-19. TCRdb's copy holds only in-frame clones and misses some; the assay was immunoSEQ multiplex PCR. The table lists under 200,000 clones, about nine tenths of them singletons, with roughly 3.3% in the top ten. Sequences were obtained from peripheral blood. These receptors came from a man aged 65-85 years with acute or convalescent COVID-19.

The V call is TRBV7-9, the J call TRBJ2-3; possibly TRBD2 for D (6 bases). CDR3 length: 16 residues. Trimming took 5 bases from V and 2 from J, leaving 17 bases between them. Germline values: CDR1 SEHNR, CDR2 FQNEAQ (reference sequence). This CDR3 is CASSPSGVSFTDTQYF. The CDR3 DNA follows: TGTGCCAGCAGCCCATCGGGGGTCTCTTTCACAGATACGCAGTATTTT.

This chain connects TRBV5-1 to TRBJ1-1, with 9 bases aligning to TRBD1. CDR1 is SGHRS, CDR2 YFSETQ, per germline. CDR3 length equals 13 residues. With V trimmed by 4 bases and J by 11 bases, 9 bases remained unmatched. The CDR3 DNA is TGCGCCAGCAGCCAAACATGGGACAGGGAGGCTTTCTTT. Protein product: CASSQTWDREAFF.

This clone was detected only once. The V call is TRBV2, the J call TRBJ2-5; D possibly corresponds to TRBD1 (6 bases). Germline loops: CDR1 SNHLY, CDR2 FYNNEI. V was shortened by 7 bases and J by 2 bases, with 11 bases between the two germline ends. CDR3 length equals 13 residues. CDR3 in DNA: TGTGCCAGCAAGGACAGTGGGCAAGAGACCCAGTACTTC. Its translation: CASKDSGQETQYF.

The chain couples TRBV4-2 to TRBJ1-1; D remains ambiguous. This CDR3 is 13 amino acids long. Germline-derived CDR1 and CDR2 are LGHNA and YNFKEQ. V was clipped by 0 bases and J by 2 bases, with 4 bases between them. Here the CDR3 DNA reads TGTGCCAGCAGCCAAGACCCTAACACTGAAGCTTTCTTT. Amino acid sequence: CASSQDPNTEAFF.

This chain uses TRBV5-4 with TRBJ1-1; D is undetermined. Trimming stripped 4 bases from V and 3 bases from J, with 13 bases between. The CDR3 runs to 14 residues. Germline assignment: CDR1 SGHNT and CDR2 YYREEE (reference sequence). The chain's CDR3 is CASSPLEVDTEAFF. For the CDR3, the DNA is TGTGCCAGCAGCCCCCTAGAGGTTGACACTGAAGCTTTCTTT. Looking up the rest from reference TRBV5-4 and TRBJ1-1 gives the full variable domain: ETGVTQSPTHLIKTRGQQVTLRCSSQSGHNTVSWYQQALGQGPQFIFQYYREEENGRGNFPPRFSGLQFPNYSSELNVNALELDDSALYLCASSPLEVDTEAFFGQGTRLTVV.

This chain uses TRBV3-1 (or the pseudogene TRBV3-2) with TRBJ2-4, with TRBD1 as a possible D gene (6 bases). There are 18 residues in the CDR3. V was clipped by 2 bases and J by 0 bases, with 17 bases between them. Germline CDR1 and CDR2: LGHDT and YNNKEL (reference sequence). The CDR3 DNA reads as TGTGCCAGCAGCCAACGTTGGGACACCCCCTTAGCCAAAAACATTCAGTACTTC. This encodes CASSQRWDTPLAKNIQYF.

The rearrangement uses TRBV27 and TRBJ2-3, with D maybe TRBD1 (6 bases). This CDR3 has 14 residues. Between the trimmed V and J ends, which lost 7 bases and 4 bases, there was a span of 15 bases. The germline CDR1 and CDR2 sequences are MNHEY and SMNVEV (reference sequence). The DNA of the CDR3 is TGTGCCAGCACCCCAGGGGATATAGCAGATACGCAGTATTTT. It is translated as CASTPGDIADTQYF.

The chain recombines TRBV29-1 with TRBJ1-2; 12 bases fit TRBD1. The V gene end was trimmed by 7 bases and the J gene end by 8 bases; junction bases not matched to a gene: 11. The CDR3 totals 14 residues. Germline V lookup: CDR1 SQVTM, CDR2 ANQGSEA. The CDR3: CSAAAGQGARGYTF. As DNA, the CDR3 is TGCAGCGCTGCAGCGGGACAGGGGGCGCGGGGCTACACCTTC.

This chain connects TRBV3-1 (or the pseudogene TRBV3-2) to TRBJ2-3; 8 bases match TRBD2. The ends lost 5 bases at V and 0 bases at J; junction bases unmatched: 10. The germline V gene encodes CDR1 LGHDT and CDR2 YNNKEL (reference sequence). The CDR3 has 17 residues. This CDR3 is CASSYRSIAGSTDTQYF. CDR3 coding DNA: TGTGCCAGCAGCTACCGCTCCATAGCGGGGAGCACAGATACGCAGTATTTT.

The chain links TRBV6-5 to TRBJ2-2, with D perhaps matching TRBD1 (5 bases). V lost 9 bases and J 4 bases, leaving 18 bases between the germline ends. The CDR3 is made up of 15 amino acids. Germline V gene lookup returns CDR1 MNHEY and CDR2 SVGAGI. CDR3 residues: CARDINRGLTGELFF. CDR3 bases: TGTGCCAGGGACATTAATAGGGGTCTCACCGGGGAGCTGTTTTTT.

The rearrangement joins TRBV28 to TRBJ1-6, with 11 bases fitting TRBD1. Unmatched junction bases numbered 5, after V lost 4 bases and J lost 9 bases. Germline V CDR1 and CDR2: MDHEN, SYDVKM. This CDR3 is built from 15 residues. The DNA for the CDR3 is TGTGCCAGCAGTTCGGAGGGACAGGGGGGTTCACCCCTCCACTTT. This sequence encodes CASSSEGQGGSPLHF.

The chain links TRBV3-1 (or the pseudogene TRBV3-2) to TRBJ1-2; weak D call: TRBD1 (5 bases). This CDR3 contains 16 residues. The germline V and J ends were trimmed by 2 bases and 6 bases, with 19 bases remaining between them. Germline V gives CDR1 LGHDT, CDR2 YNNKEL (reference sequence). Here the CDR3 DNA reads TGTGCCAGCAGCCAACGGGGGGGAGGGAAAACTCATGGCTACACCTTC. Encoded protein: CASSQRGGGKTHGYTF.

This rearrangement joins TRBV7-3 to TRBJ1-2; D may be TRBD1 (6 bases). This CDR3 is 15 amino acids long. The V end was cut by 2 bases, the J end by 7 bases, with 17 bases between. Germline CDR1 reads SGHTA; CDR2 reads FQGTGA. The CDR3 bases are TGTGCCAGCAGCTTACAGGGGCCAGAATCGGGTGGCTACACCTTC. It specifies CASSLQGPESGGYTF.

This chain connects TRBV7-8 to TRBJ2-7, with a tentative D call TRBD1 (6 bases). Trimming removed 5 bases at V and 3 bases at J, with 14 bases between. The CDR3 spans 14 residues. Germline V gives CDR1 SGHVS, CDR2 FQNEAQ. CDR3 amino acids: CASSIPGHNYEQYF. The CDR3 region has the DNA TGTGCCAGCAGCATTCCGGGACACAACTACGAGCAGTACTTC.

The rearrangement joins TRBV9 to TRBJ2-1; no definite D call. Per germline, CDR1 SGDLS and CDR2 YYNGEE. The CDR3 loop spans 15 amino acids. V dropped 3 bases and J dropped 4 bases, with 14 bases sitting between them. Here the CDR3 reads CASSAMVPGYNEQFF. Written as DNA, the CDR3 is TGTGCCAGCAGCGCAATGGTGCCCGGTTACAATGAGCAGTTCTTC.

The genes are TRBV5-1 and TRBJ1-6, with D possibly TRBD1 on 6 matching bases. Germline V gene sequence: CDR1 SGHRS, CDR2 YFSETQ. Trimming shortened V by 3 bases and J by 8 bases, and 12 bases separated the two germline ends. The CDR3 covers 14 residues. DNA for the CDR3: TGCGCCAGCAGCTCTGACAGGAATTATTCACCCCTCCACTTT. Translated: CASSSDRNYSPLHF.

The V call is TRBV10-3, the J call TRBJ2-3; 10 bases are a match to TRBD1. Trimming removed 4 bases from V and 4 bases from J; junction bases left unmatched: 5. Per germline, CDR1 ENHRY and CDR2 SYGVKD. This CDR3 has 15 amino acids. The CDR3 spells CAISVSGQGADTQYF. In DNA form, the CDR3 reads TGTGCCATCAGTGTATCCGGACAGGGGGCAGATACGCAGTATTTT.

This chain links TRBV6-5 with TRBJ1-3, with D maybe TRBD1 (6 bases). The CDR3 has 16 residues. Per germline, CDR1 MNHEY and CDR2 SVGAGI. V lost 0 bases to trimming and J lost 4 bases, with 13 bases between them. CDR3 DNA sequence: TGTGCCAGCAGTTACTCCTGGGGGCAAGCAGGAAACACCATATATTTT. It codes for CASSYSWGQAGNTIYF.

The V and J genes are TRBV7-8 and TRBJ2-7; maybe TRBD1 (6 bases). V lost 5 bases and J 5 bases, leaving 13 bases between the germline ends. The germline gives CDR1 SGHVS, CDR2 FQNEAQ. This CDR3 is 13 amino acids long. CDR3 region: CASSPGVKDEQYF. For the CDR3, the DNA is TGTGCCAGCAGCCCAGGGGTCAAAGACGAGCAGTACTTC.

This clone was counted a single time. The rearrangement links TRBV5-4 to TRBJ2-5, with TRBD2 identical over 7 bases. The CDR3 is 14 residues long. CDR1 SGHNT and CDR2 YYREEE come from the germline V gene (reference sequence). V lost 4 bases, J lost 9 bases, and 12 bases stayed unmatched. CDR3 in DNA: TGTGCCAGCAGCCTCGTGGCGGCGGGAGAATCCCAGTACTTC. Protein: CASSLVAAGESQYF.

CDR3 in amino acids: CASSEFGNTKNIQYF. CDR3 DNA sequence: TGCGCCAGCAGTGAGTTCGGGAATACCAAAAACATTCAGTACTTC. V gene TRBV10-1 combines with J gene TRBJ2-4; TRBD2 might be the D (5 bases). The CDR3 has 15 residues. CDR1 and CDR2 (germline): WNHNN, SYGVQD (reference sequence). V lost 1 base and J 2 bases, leaving 9 bases between the germline ends.

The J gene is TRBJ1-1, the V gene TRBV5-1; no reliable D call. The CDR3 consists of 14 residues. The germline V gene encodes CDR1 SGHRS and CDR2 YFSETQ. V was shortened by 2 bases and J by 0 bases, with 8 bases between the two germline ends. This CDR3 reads CASSFLPMNTEAFF. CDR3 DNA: TGCGCCAGCAGCTTTCTCCCTATGAACACTGAAGCTTTCTTT.

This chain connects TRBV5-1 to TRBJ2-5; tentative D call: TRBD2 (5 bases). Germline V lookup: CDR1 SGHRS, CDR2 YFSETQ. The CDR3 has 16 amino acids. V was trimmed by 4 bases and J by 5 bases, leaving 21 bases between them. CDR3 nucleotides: TGCGCCAGCAGCCTACGGGCGCGGGCCCAAAAGGAGACCCAGTACTTC. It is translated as CASSLRARAQKETQYF.

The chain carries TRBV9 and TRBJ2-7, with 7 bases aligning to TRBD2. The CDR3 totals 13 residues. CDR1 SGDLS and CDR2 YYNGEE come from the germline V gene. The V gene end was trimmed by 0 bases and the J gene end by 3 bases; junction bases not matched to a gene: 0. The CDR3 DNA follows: TGTGCCAGCAGCGTAGGGACTAGCTACGAGCAGTACTTC. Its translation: CASSVGTSYEQYF.

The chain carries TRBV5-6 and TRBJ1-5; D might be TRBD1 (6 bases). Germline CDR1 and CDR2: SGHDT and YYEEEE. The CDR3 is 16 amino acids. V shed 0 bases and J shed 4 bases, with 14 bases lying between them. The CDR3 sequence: CASSLVGAANNQPQHF. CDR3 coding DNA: TGTGCCAGCAGCTTGGTGGGGGCCGCCAATAATCAGCCCCAGCATTTT.

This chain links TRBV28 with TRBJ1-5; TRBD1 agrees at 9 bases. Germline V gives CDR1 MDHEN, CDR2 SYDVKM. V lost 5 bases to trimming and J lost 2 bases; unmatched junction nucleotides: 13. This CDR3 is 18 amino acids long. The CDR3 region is CASSPSRDRVVGNQPQHF. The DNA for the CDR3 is TGTGCCAGCAGTCCCTCCCGGGACAGGGTGGTCGGCAATCAGCCCCAGCATTTT.

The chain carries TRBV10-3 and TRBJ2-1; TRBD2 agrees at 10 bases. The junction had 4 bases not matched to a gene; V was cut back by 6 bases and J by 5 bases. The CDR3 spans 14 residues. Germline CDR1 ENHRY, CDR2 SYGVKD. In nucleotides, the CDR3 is TGTGCCATCAGGAAGAGCGGGGGGGACAATGAGCAGTTCTTC. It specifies CAIRKSGGDNEQFF.